The 18 T cell receptor beta chains given below trace back to one sample, sequenced in a study of CD8 T cells in Susac syndrome. Random hexamers were used to reverse transcribe roughly 0.45 to 1 ug of RNA. TCRdb re-called the immunoSEQ multiplex PCR reads through MiXCR, storing one row per CDR3 protein. The table records a few hundred thousand distinct CDR3 sequences, 95% of them present only once. The sample consisted of CD4+ T cells from PBMCs. The receptors come from a human donor with multiple sclerosis.

This chain uses TRBV20-1 with TRBJ2-1, with a weak D call TRBD1 (6 bases). The germline V gene encodes CDR1 DFQATT and CDR2 SNEGSKA (reference sequence). V lost 0 bases and J 1 base, leaving 7 bases between the germline ends. There are 14 residues in the CDR3. CDR3 sequence reads: CSAREGASYNEQFF. The CDR3 DNA reads as TGCAGTGCTAGAGAGGGGGCTTCCTACAATGAGCAGTTCTTC.

This clonotype was picked up one time. The V call is TRBV29-1, the J call TRBJ2-5; TRBD2 aligns across 10 bases. The trim removed 5 bases at V and 5 bases at J, leaving 5 bases unmatched. The germline V gene encodes CDR1 SQVTM and CDR2 ANQGSEA. CDR3 length: 13 amino acids. CDR3: CSVHPSGSETQYF. Here the CDR3 DNA reads TGCAGCGTTCATCCTAGCGGGAGTGAGACCCAGTACTTC.

This chain joins TRBV4-2 and TRBJ2-7; no reliable D call. Germline CDR1 LGHNA, CDR2 YNFKEQ. Trimming pared 3 bases from V and 5 bases from J, leaving 5 bases between. CDR3 size: 11 residues. In DNA, the CDR3 is TGTGCCAGCAGCCAGGCGGACGAGCAGTACTTC. Translating it yields CASSQADEQYF.

The J gene is TRBJ1-2, the V gene TRBV20-1, with D unclear. Germline-derived CDR1 and CDR2 are DFQATT and SNEGSKA (reference sequence). The CDR3 consists of 13 residues. V was trimmed by 1 base and J by 2 bases, leaving 8 bases between them. The CDR3 loop is CSARVGLNYGYTF. CDR3 bases: TGCAGTGCTAGAGTAGGGCTCAACTATGGCTACACCTTC.

The rearrangement joins TRBV5-1 to TRBJ2-1; TRBD2 matches 10 bases. CDR3 length: 15 amino acids. CDR1 SGHRS and CDR2 YFSETQ come from the germline V gene. With V trimmed by 4 bases and J by 8 bases, 9 bases remained unmatched. The CDR3 sequence is CASSGLAGAVDEQFF. The CDR3 bases are TGCGCCAGCAGCGGGCTAGCGGGAGCGGTAGATGAGCAGTTCTTC.

The CDR3 DNA reads as TGTGCCACCAGTGAGTCCGGGACTAGCGACAATGAGCAGTTCTTC. It yields the protein CATSESGTSDNEQFF. The genes are TRBV24-1 and TRBJ2-1, with 10 bases that match TRBD2. Germline CDR1 KGHDR, CDR2 SFDVKD. The CDR3 contains 15 residues. Germline trimming cut 4 bases from V and 5 bases from J; bases unmatched to any gene: 4.

The V call is TRBV9, the J call TRBJ2-3; no reliable D call. The germline V gene has CDR1 SGDLS and CDR2 YYNGEE. V gave up 3 bases and J gave up 6 bases, with 11 bases separating them. The CDR3 is 13 amino acids. CDR3 DNA sequence: TGTGCCAGCAGCGCGCTCCTCAGGGATACGCAGTATTTT. This encodes CASSALLRDTQYF.

A note on this clonotype: One junction end disagrees with the germline gene, perhaps due to a read error. This chain links TRBV7-7 with TRBJ2-2, with 7 bases that match TRBD1. The CDR3 has 14 amino acids. CDR1 is SSHAT, CDR2 FNYEAQ, per germline (reference sequence). The CDR3 coding sequence is TGTGCTAGCACCGTAGACAGGGCCACCGGGGAGCTGTTTTTT. It is translated as CASTVDRATGELFF.

This clonotype showed up just once. The genes are TRBV18 and TRBJ1-5, with a weak D call TRBD1 (6 bases). V was clipped by 4 bases and J by 3 bases, with 13 bases between them. The CDR3 loop spans 15 amino acids. Germline V CDR1 and CDR2: KGHSH, LQKENI. The CDR3 sequence is CASSRDTGNNQPQHF. The CDR3 DNA sequence: TGTGCCAGCTCACGGGACACAGGGAACAATCAGCCCCAGCATTTT.

This clonotype was detected once. The rearrangement uses TRBV12-3 or TRBV12-4 and TRBJ1-2, with 11 bases aligning to TRBD1. The CDR3 runs 13 residues. Losses at the gene ends were 8 bases for V and 8 bases for J; bases not matched to a gene: 7. CDR3 amino acids: CASQDRGLWGYTF. The CDR3 DNA is TGTGCCAGCCAGGACAGGGGGCTGTGGGGCTACACCTTC.

The rearrangement links TRBV28 to TRBJ1-2, with D possibly being TRBD1 (5 bases). Germline lookup yields CDR1 MDHEN and CDR2 SYDVKM. V lost 8 bases, J lost 8 bases, and 15 bases lay in between. The CDR3 is 12 residues long. The chain's CDR3 is CASREQGRGYTF. CDR3 bases: TGTGCCAGCCGGGAGCAGGGTCGAGGCTACACCTTC.

This rearrangement joins TRBV14 to TRBJ1-6; unclear D gene. The CDR3 covers 13 residues. Germline assignment: CDR1 SGHDN and CDR2 FVKESK. Trimming removed 3 bases from V and 11 bases from J, with 11 bases in between. The CDR3 loop reads CASSQTRGTPLHF. The CDR3 coding sequence is TGTGCCAGCAGCCAGACGCGGGGAACACCCCTCCACTTT. Full variable domain (rest looked up from reference TRBV14 and TRBJ1-6): EAGVTQFPSHSVIEKGQTVTLRCDPISGHDNLYWYRRVMGKEIKFLLHFVKESKQDESGMPNNRFLAERTGGTYSTLKVQPAELEDSGVYFCASSQTRGTPLHFGNGTRLTVT.

V and J are TRBV19 and TRBJ1-2; TRBD1 is a possible D gene (5 bases). CDR1 is LNHDA and CDR2 is SQIVND in the germline V gene (reference sequence). Trimming cost V 11 bases and J 8 bases, with 18 bases left between them. The CDR3 is 12 residues long. The CDR3 sequence: CALEDRGGGYTF. The CDR3 DNA reads as TGTGCCCTAGAGGATCGGGGCGGCGGCTACACCTTC. The full variable domain, in which reference TRBV19 and TRBJ1-2 provide the parts outside the CDR3, is DGGITQSPKYLFRKEGQNVTLSCEQNLNHDAMYWYRQDPGQGLRLIYYSQIVNDFQKGDIAEGYSVSREKKESFPLTVTSAQKNPTAFYLCALEDRGGGYTFGSGTRLTVV.

The V call is TRBV20-1, the J call TRBJ2-2, with TRBD2 matching over 14 bases. The CDR3 is 14 residues long. Germline CDR1 reads DFQATT; CDR2 reads SNEGSKA (reference sequence). Losses at the gene ends were 5 bases for V and 7 bases for J; bases not matched to a gene: 3. The CDR3 nucleotides read TGCAGTGCTGGACTAGCGGGGGGAGGCGGGGAGCTGTTTTTT. Amino acid sequence: CSAGLAGGGGELFF.

The gene calls are TRBV18 and TRBJ2-5; 7 positions agree with TRBD1. The germline gives CDR1 KGHSH, CDR2 LQKENI. Trimming removed 3 bases from V and 5 bases from J; junction bases left unmatched: 9. The CDR3 contains 15 residues. For the CDR3, the DNA is TGTGCCAGCTCACCCCAACAGACAGGGCGGGAGACCCAGTACTTC. Its protein product is CASSPQQTGRETQYF.

The chain is built from TRBV20-1 and TRBJ2-3; a possible D gene is TRBD1 (6 bases). Germline assignment: CDR1 DFQATT and CDR2 SNEGSKA (reference sequence). The CDR3 covers 14 residues. Trimming removed 3 bases from V and 0 bases from J, with 10 bases in between. CDR3 sequence reads: CSASRQASTDTQYF. Here the CDR3 DNA reads TGCAGTGCTAGCCGACAGGCAAGCACAGATACGCAGTATTTT.

This sequence joins TRBV5-1 and TRBJ1-2; a possible D gene is TRBD1 (6 bases). CDR1 is SGHRS, CDR2 YFSETQ, per germline. Trimming left V 4 bases short and J 6 bases short, with 16 bases between. CDR3 length equals 14 residues. The chain's CDR3 is CASSVDSPEDGYTF. CDR3 DNA sequence: TGCGCCAGCAGCGTGGACAGCCCCGAGGATGGCTACACCTTC. Combining the CDR3 with reference TRBV5-1 and TRBJ1-2 gives the whole variable domain KAGVTQTPRYLIKTRGQQVTLSCSPISGHRSVSWYQQTPGQGLQFLFEYFSETQRNKGNFPGRFSGRQFSNSRSEMNVSTLELGDSALYLCASSVDSPEDGYTFGSGTRLTVV.

The V call is TRBV3-1, the J call TRBJ1-1; D call uncertain. This CDR3 is 14 amino acids long. With 1 base removed from V and 1 base from J, the gap between germline ends came to 7 bases. The germline gives CDR1 LGHDT, CDR2 YNNKEL (reference sequence). CDR3 amino acids: CASSQAGTNTEAFF. For the CDR3, the DNA is TGTGCCAGCAGCCAAGCTGGCACGAACACTGAAGCTTTCTTT.